This T cell receptor beta chain was obtained from a study of blood T cell repertoires in COVID-19. Overall study: COVID-19 samples collected from the United States, Italy and Spain covered acute and convalescent phases.

There are a few counts of this clone. The CDR3 has 14 residues. V shed 0 bases and J shed 3 bases, with 9 bases lying between them. CDR1 is SGDLS, CDR2 YYNGEE, per germline. Sequencing used immunoSEQ multiplex PCR; TCRdb keeps in-frame clones, though not all of them. The sample records under 300,000 clones, about 83% being singletons. This chain links TRBV9 with TRBJ1-1, with D tentatively TRBD1 (6 bases). The TCR sequence derives from a man older than 75 with acute or convalescent COVID-19. The sample comprised peripheral blood. The CDR3 spells CASSVAAGDTEAFF. CDR3 nucleotides: TGTGCCAGCAGCGTAGCGGCAGGGGACACTGAAGCTTTCTTT.